The entry that follows covers one T cell receptor (beta chain) sequence. This specimen comes from a study of blood T cell repertoires in COVID-19. The CDR3 covers 13 residues. CDR1 GTSNPN and CDR2 SVGIG come from the germline V gene (reference sequence). The V and J ends lost 2 bases and 4 bases respectively, with 8 bases between them. Produced via immunoSEQ multiplex PCR; TCRdb's table is partial and in-frame only. The sample includes 400,000 or so clones, 80% to 90% of them seen just once. The receptor was derived from a man younger than 30 with COVID-19, enrolled during active disease. The V and J genes are TRBV30 and TRBJ2-2, with D uncertain. Sequencing used peripheral blood. CDR3 amino acids: CAWSRSSTGELFF. CDR3 coding DNA: TGTGCCTGGAGTCGGAGTAGCACCGGGGAGCTGTTTTTT.